The sequence of this T cell receptor (beta chain) was determined in a study of shared clonotypes between healthy human individuals. The run depth of the assay was deep. Data came from immunoSEQ multiplex PCR; TCRdb stores just in-frame clones and leaves some out. Among around 2.5 million clones listed, roughly 93% were seen once. General observations from the study: Several donors showed sharing of 4.5% to 6% of naive CD4 clonotypes. Memory subsets generally showed lower estimated richness than naive subsets.

A note on this clone: Its matching antigen is unknown.

Trimming left V 0 bases short and J 10 bases short, with 10 bases between. CDR3 length: 13 residues. Germline V gene data show CDR1 as MNHEY and CDR2 as SVGAGI. This receptor was obtained from a man younger than 35 in good health. Some clones in this sample may be carry-over from other donors' samples. The chain employs TRBV6-5 and TRBJ2-1; D call uncertain. Sequencing used naive CD4+ T cells from PBMCs. Subset described: CD45RA+ positively selected. CDR3 amino acids: CASSYSRRREQFF. CDR3 DNA sequence: TGTGCCAGCAGTTACTCGCGTAGAAGGGAGCAGTTCTTC.